One and the same sample provided the 9 T cell receptor beta chains below, sequenced in a study of CXCR3-negative and CXCR3-positive naive CD8 T cells (dated by TCRdb to about 2019). The sequencer listed for this sample is NextSeq 550. The Human TCR Profiling Kit (MiLaboratory) was used to prepare UMI-labeled 5' RACE TRB cDNA libraries. After the reads were reprocessed by TCRdb, one entry was made per CDR3 protein sequence, with no DNA. This sample's table lists about 130,000 distinct CDR3 sequences. Roughly 0.62% of the sample is in the top ten clones. The research as a whole found: TRB CDR3s from CXCR3-positive naive cells showed higher hydrophobicity (lower Kidera factor 4), lower energy, and higher strength and volume indices than CXCR3-negative naive cells.

The antigens of these receptors remain unknown. The sequenced sample was naive CXCR3+ CD8+ T cells from blood. The sample's cell subset or site label is to be understood as: CD45RO-CCR7+CD27+CD95- naive CD8+ T cells expressing CXCR3 (TNR3+). Receptors originate from a human donor in good health. Some clones in this sample may be carry-over from other donors' samples.

V and J are TRBV6-5 and TRBJ1-4. Germline CDR1 reads MNHEY; CDR2 reads SVGAGI. This CDR3 has 15 amino acids. CDR3 protein: CASSPSAIINEKLFF.

The rearrangement links TRBV4-1 to TRBJ2-7; there is no DNA to check the TCRdb D call of TRBD1. The CDR3 spans 16 residues. Germline CDR1 and CDR2: MGHRA and YSYEKL. CDR3 amino acids: CASSPQGQGTPLEQYF.

The chain has TRBV4-3 and TRBJ2-7; TCRdb reports TRBD1, a call that lacks DNA to check it against. Per the germline V gene, CDR1 is LGHNA and CDR2 is YSLEER. The CDR3 sequence is 14 residues long. CDR3 sequence reads: CASSQDRETYEQYF.

This rearrangement joins TRBV10-3 to TRBJ2-7; TCRdb reports TRBD1, a call that lacks DNA to check it against. Per the germline V gene, CDR1 is ENHRY and CDR2 is SYGVKD. The CDR3 runs to 15 residues. CDR3: CAIRHRDEGPYEQYF.

The gene calls are TRBV7-6 and TRBJ2-7; TCRdb's D call, TRBD1, is unchecked because there is no DNA. The CDR3 has 15 residues. Germline V gives CDR1 SGHVS, CDR2 FNYEAQ. CDR3 in amino acids: CASSSGQGVIYEQYF.

The genes are TRBV20-1 and TRBJ2-3; without DNA, the TCRdb call of TRBD2 cannot be checked. Germline V gives CDR1 DFQATT, CDR2 SNEGSKA (reference sequence). This CDR3 region has 16 residues. This CDR3 is CSARERRGGRTDTQYF.

This chain uses TRBV9 with TRBJ2-2; the TCRdb D gene call, TRBD2, has no DNA to confirm it. The CDR3 has 12 amino acids. Germline CDR1 reads SGDLS; CDR2 reads YYNGEE. CDR3: CASGGGIGELFF.

This chain uses TRBV29-1 with TRBJ2-2; TCRdb outputs TRBD1, but without DNA this stays unchecked. Germline-derived CDR1 and CDR2 are SQVTM and ANQGSEA. The CDR3 sequence is 13 residues long. CDR3 region: CSVRGGNSGELFF.

The rearrangement uses TRBV12-3 or TRBV12-4 and TRBJ2-6; the TCRdb D gene call, TRBD1, has no DNA to confirm it. The CDR3 has 18 amino acids. CDR3 loop: CASSFRTGGGSGANVLTF.